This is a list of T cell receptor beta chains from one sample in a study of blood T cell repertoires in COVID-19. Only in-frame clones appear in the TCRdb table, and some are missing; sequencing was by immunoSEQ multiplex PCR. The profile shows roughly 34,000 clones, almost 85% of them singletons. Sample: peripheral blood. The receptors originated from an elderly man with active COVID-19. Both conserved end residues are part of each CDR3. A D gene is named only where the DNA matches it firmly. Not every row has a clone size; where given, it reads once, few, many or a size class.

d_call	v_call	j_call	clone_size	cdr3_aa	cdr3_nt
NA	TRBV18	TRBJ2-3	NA	CASSPPSQTDTQYF	TGTGCCAGCTCACCACCTAGCCAGACAGATACGCAGTATTTT
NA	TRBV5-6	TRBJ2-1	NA	CASSFNSYFYSYNEQFF	TGTGCCAGCAGCTTTAACTCTTACTTCTACTCCTACAATGAGCAGTTCTTC
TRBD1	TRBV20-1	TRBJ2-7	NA	CSASGRGSGQGYEQYF	TGCAGTGCTAGTGGGAGGGGATCGGGACAGGGTTACGAGCAGTACTTC
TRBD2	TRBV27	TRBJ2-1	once	CASTLAGTNLNEQFF	TGTGCCAGCACTCTAGCCGGGACTAATCTCAATGAGCAGTTCTTC
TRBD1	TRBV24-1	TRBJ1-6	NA	CATPGQGDSPLHF	TGTGCCACCCCGGGACAGGGGGATTCACCCCTCCACTTT
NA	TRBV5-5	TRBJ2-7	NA	CASSLTGGEQYF	TGTGCCAGCAGCTTGACCGGGGGCGAGCAGTACTTC
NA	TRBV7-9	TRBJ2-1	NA	CASSLTGGRSNNEQFF	TGTGCCAGCAGCTTAACGGGGGGCCGCTCCAACAATGAGCAGTTCTTC
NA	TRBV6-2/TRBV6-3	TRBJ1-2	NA	CASSYFSGLLYGYTF	TGTGCCAGCAGTTATTTTTCGGGACTTTTATATGGCTACACCTTC
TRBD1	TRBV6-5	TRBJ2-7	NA	CASSKGQWYEQYF	TGTGCCAGCAGTAAGGGACAGTGGTACGAGCAGTACTTC
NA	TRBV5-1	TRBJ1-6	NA	CASTPDSSYNSPLHF	TGCGCCAGCACCCCGGACAGCTCCTATAATTCACCCCTCCACTTT
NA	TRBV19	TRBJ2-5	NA	CASSVDSTVRETQYF	TGTGCCAGTAGTGTCGACAGCACAGTCCGAGAGACCCAGTACTTC
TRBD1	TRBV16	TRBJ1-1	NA	CASSQRDRGRTEAFF	TGTGCCAGCAGCCAAAGGGACAGGGGGCGCACTGAAGCTTTCTTT
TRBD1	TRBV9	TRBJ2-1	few	CASSVGTGTTSSYNEQFF	TGTGCCAGCAGCGTAGGGACAGGTACTACGAGCTCCTACAATGAGCAGTTCTTC
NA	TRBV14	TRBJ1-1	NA	CASSQDLRAGSAFF	TGTGCCAGCAGCCAAGATCTCCGAGCAGGTTCAGCTTTCTTT
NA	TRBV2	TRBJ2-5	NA	CASRMDSQETQYF	TGTGCCAGCAGGATGGACAGCCAAGAGACCCAGTACTTC
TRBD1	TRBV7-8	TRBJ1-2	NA	CASSRQGTEGYTF	TGTGCCAGCAGCCGACAGGGGACGGAAGGCTACACCTTC
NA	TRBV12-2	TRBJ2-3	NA	CASRFGGGSLTDTQYF	NA